The 32 T cell receptor beta chains below come from one sample, sequenced in a study of blood T cells in healthy people across ages. The use of a sample-barcoded 5' primer and a J-beta primer mix characterized a second PCR of about 7 to 12 cycles. TCRdb itself ran the 5' RACE reads through MiXCR, one entry per CDR3 protein. The sample has approximately 850,000 distinct CDR3 sequences; roughly 64% are singletons. The sample was blood. Receptor source: a man aged 25 to 40 in good health.

The chain couples TRBV29-1 to TRBJ1-1; D gene unclear. Germline CDR1 and CDR2: SQVTM and ANQGSEA. V lost 7 bases to trimming and J lost 4 bases, with 19 bases between them. This CDR3 is 14 amino acids long. The CDR3 coding sequence is TGCAGCGGTTTATTCCCAGGACGTGGCACTGAAGCTTTCTTT. Translated: CSGLFPGRGTEAFF.

CDR3 nucleotide sequence: TGCAGTGCTAGGGGGATCCTCAGTAGGGACAATGAGCAGTTCTTC. Amino acid sequence: CSARGILSRDNEQFF. The V call is TRBV20-1, the J call TRBJ2-1, with D uncertain. Trimming took off 3 bases at V and 5 bases at J, with 17 bases between the two ends. Per germline, CDR1 DFQATT and CDR2 SNEGSKA (reference sequence). This CDR3 spans 15 amino acids.

This clonotype showed up just a few times. The V and J genes are TRBV20-1 and TRBJ2-7, with D tentatively TRBD1 (5 bases). The ends were cut back, 1 base at V and 5 bases at J, with 9 bases in the middle. The CDR3 consists of 12 residues. CDR1 and CDR2 (germline): DFQATT, SNEGSKA (reference sequence). CDR3 sequence: CSARVTVDEQYF. In DNA, the CDR3 is TGCAGTGCTAGAGTGACAGTAGACGAGCAGTACTTC.

In nucleotides, the CDR3 is TGTGCCAGCAGCCAAGCGACTGGACCACAAGAGACCCAGTACTTC. This gives the protein CASSQATGPQETQYF. This chain uses TRBV3-1 with TRBJ2-5, with D hard to call. Looked up from germline, CDR1 is LGHDT and CDR2 is YNNKEL (reference sequence). The CDR3 is made up of 15 amino acids. Trimming shortened V by 1 base and J by 2 bases, and 11 bases separated the two germline ends.

The chain uses TRBV25-1 and TRBJ2-7; TRBD2 agrees at 11 bases. V shed 7 bases, J shed 3 bases, and the junction held 8 bases outside the gene matches. The length of the CDR3 is 15 residues. The germline CDR1 and CDR2 sequences are MGHDK and SYGVNS. As DNA, the CDR3 is TGTGCCAGCATGCCCCCTCTAGCGGGAGGCTACGAGCAGTACTTC. Residues: CASMPPLAGGYEQYF.

The chain is built from TRBV20-1 and TRBJ2-1; 8 nucleotides line up with TRBD2. Germline CDR1 reads DFQATT; CDR2 reads SNEGSKA (reference sequence). J lost 2 bases, V lost 0 bases, and 3 bases had no gene match. This CDR3 has 15 amino acids. The CDR3 region is CSARDTGLAYNEQFF. DNA for the CDR3: TGCAGTGCTAGAGATACGGGACTAGCCTACAATGAGCAGTTCTTC.

This clonotype was found a few times. The rearrangement uses TRBV2 and TRBJ2-7; 8 bases fit TRBD1. The V gene's germline CDR1 is SNHLY and CDR2 FYNNEI. Losses at the gene ends were 4 bases for V and 8 bases for J; bases not matched to a gene: 13. This CDR3 spans 15 amino acids. This CDR3 is CASSALQGESTKQYF. The CDR3, as DNA: TGTGCCAGCAGTGCGCTACAGGGGGAGTCTACGAAGCAGTACTTC. The full variable domain, in which reference TRBV2 and TRBJ2-7 provide the parts outside the CDR3, is EPEVTQTPSHQVTQMGQEVILRCVPISNHLYFYWYRQILGQKVEFLVSFYNNEISEKSEIFDDQFSVERPDGSNFTLKIRSTKLEDSAMYFCASSALQGESTKQYFGPGTRLTVT.

The chain is built from TRBV20-1 and TRBJ2-6; D gene ambiguous. Germline V CDR1 and CDR2: DFQATT, SNEGSKA (reference sequence). This CDR3 is 14 amino acids long. Trimming cost V 5 bases and J 4 bases, with 12 bases left between them. The CDR3, as DNA: TGCAGTGCTCCCGACCAGACGGGGGCCAACGTCCTGACTTTC. Its protein product is CSAPDQTGANVLTF.

This clonotype was seen a single time. The chain carries TRBV18 and TRBJ2-1; D is possibly TRBD2 (5 bases). V shed 2 bases and J shed 0 bases, with 14 bases lying between them. CDR3 length: 17 residues. Germline V gives CDR1 KGHSH, CDR2 LQKENI. The CDR3 region is CASSPSFTSLSYNEQFF. As DNA, the CDR3 is TGTGCCAGCTCACCATCATTTACTAGTCTCTCCTACAATGAGCAGTTCTTC.

The J gene is TRBJ1-2, the V gene TRBV12-3 or TRBV12-4; D remains ambiguous. The CDR3 extends over 13 amino acids. The V gene lost 5 bases and the J gene lost 7 bases, with 14 bases spanning the gap. CDR3 nucleotide sequence: TGTGCCAGCAGTGAGACTCTGCCCAGTGGCTACACCTTC. It yields the protein CASSETLPSGYTF.

To note about this clonotype: One junction end disagrees with the germline gene, perhaps due to a read error. The chain recombines TRBV20-1 with TRBJ2-1; D is possibly TRBD2 (6 bases). This CDR3 has 14 residues. The V gene's germline CDR1 is DFQATT and CDR2 SNEGSKA (reference sequence). This CDR3 reads CSARDNLGGNGQFF. In nucleotides, the CDR3 is TGCAGTGCTAGAGATAATCTGGGAGGCAATGGGCAGTTCTTC.

The chain uses TRBV6-1 and TRBJ2-1, with D unclear. Trimming took 5 bases from V and 3 from J, leaving 20 bases between them. The CDR3 loop spans 17 amino acids. Germline V gene lookup returns CDR1 MNHNS and CDR2 SASEGT. This CDR3 is CASSPATPGIIYNEQFF. The CDR3 DNA follows: TGTGCCAGCAGTCCGGCGACTCCCGGAATCATCTACAATGAGCAGTTCTTC.

This clonotype turned up a few times. The V call is TRBV29-1, the J call TRBJ2-1; D remains ambiguous. This CDR3 spans 14 amino acids. The germline V gene has CDR1 SQVTM and CDR2 ANQGSEA. The V and J ends lost 6 bases and 5 bases respectively, with 17 bases between them. The CDR3 loop reads CSVATSERNNEQFF. The CDR3 nucleotides read TGCAGCGTCGCTACGAGCGAGAGAAACAATGAGCAGTTCTTC.

This chain uses TRBV20-1 with TRBJ1-5; possible D gene TRBD1, 6 bases. The CDR3 has 17 amino acids. Deletions cut 3 bases from V and 9 bases from J, with 27 bases between. Germline CDR1 reads DFQATT; CDR2 reads SNEGSKA (reference sequence). CDR3 coding DNA: TGCAGTGCTAGCCTTGGGGGGCCGGGCCAACGAGGAATGCCCCAGCATTTT. Its protein is CSASLGGPGQRGMPQHF.

This clonotype showed up just once. Relative to the germline gene, one junction end is altered; a read error may explain this. The chain couples TRBV11-2 to TRBJ2-7; 7 bases line up with TRBD2. Germline V gives CDR1 SGHAT, CDR2 FQNNGV. This CDR3 spans 17 amino acids. The CDR3 sequence: CAGSFTGLEGLIYEQYF. The CDR3 DNA reads as TGTGCCGGCAGCTTCACCGGACTAGAAGGACTCATCTACGAGCAGTACTTC.

This chain connects TRBV6-5 to TRBJ2-5, with D perhaps being TRBD1 or TRBD2 (6 bases each). The J call is doubtful: the DNA matches TRBJ2-7 better. Germline V gene data show CDR1 as MNHEY and CDR2 as SVGAGI. CDR3 length: 15 amino acids. The CDR3 DNA sequence: TGTGCCAGCAGTTACAGTCGCAGGGGAGGAGGCGAGCAGTACTTC. This encodes CASSYSRRGGGEQYF.

This rearrangement joins TRBV5-6 to TRBJ2-4; 7 nucleotides agree with TRBD1. The last part of the DNA fits TRBJ2-7 better; the J call may be wrong. Per the germline V gene, CDR1 is SGHDT and CDR2 is YYEEEE. The CDR3 sequence is 14 residues long. CDR3 protein: CATQTGTASYEQYF. CDR3 nucleotide sequence: TGTGCCACCCAGACCGGGACAGCCTCCTACGAGCAGTACTTC.

The CDR3 spells CASREGGNEQYF. CDR3 sequence (DNA): TGTGCCAGCAGGGAAGGGGGGAATGAGCAGTACTTC. This sequence joins TRBV12-3 or TRBV12-4 and TRBJ2-5, with D perhaps given as TRBD1 or TRBD2 (6 bases each). The CDR3 is made up of 12 amino acids. The V gene lost 6 bases and the J gene lost 11 bases, with 16 bases spanning the gap.

The J gene is TRBJ2-7, the V gene TRBV5-1, with D maybe TRBD1 (5 bases). The CDR3 totals 15 residues. V was clipped by 0 bases and J by 1 base, with 11 bases between them. CDR1 and CDR2 from the germline V gene are SGHRS and YFSETQ. The CDR3 region is CASSLVSTGSYEQYF. The CDR3 DNA follows: TGCGCCAGCAGCTTGGTGTCTACAGGTTCCTACGAGCAGTACTTC.

V usage is TRBV4-2 and J usage is TRBJ2-1; D unresolved. There are 13 residues in the CDR3. With 1 base removed from V and 8 bases from J, the gap between germline ends came to 9 bases. Per the germline V gene, CDR1 is LGHNA and CDR2 is YNFKEQ. The chain's CDR3 is CASSQGAAYEQFF. CDR3 nucleotide sequence: TGTGCCAGCAGCCAAGGGGCTGCTTATGAGCAGTTCTTC.

A single count supports this clonotype. This rearrangement joins TRBV6-6 to TRBJ2-1; D is perhaps TRBD1 or TRBD2 (6 bases each). V lost 8 bases and J 4 bases, leaving 12 bases between the germline ends. CDR3 length equals 13 residues. Germline V lookup: CDR1 MNHNY, CDR2 SVGAGI (reference sequence). The CDR3 DNA reads as TGTGCCAGCCTAGGAGGGGGGTACAATGAGCAGTTCTTC. Translation gives CASLGGGYNEQFF.

The rearrangement uses TRBV9 and TRBJ1-1; D gene uncertain. There are 13 residues in the CDR3. Germline V lookup: CDR1 SGDLS, CDR2 YYNGEE. Deletions cut 0 bases from V and 1 base from J, with 4 bases between. CDR3 DNA sequence: TGTGCCAGCAGCGTAGTCTGGAACACTGAAGCTTTCTTT. Amino acids: CASSVVWNTEAFF.

The gene calls are TRBV7-9 and TRBJ1-1; D unresolved. Between the trimmed V and J ends, which lost 4 bases and 3 bases, there was a span of 12 bases. The germline CDR1 and CDR2 sequences are SEHNR and FQNEAQ (reference sequence). The CDR3 runs to 14 residues. The CDR3 nucleotides read TGTGCCAGCAGCTCTATCGGAATGGACACTGAAGCTTTCTTT. Translation: CASSSIGMDTEAFF.

The chain joins TRBV7-9 to TRBJ2-3; D may be TRBD1 or TRBD2 (5 bases each). Germline values: CDR1 SEHNR, CDR2 FQNEAQ (reference sequence). The CDR3 length is 15 residues. V lost 1 base, J lost 1 base, and 9 bases lay in between. The CDR3 region has the DNA TGTGCCAGCAGCTTAGGGGGGTTTGGCACAGATACGCAGTATTTT. It codes for CASSLGGFGTDTQYF.

This clonotype has a handful of counts. The gene calls are TRBV9 and TRBJ2-4; no firm D call. V lost 3 bases and J 8 bases, leaving 9 bases between the germline ends. CDR3 length: 12 amino acids. The germline V gene has CDR1 SGDLS and CDR2 YYNGEE. CDR3 nucleotides: TGTGCCAGCAGCGCAGATTTAGACATTCAGTACTTC. This codes for CASSADLDIQYF.

This clonotype was counted a few times. The rearrangement links TRBV6-2 or TRBV6-3 to TRBJ2-7; D remains ambiguous. Germline V gene sequence: CDR1 MNHEY, CDR2 SVGEGT. This CDR3 has 11 residues. The V end was cut by 4 bases, the J end by 6 bases, with 7 bases between. The chain's CDR3 is CASSSWGEQYF. As DNA, the CDR3 is TGTGCCAGCAGTTCCTGGGGCGAGCAGTACTTC.

The chain uses TRBV5-1 and TRBJ2-3; a possible D gene is TRBD2 (6 bases). Germline V gene data show CDR1 as SGHRS and CDR2 as YFSETQ. There are 17 residues in the CDR3. The V end was cut by 1 base, the J end by 0 bases, with 15 bases between. CDR3 in amino acids: CASSLMPVGGSTDTQYF. In DNA, the CDR3 is TGCGCCAGCAGCTTGATGCCTGTCGGGGGTAGCACAGATACGCAGTATTTT.

V and J are TRBV3-1 and TRBJ2-2, with D possibly TRBD2 on 6 matching bases. Trimming took 1 base from V and 4 from J, leaving 16 bases between them. Germline V gene sequence: CDR1 LGHDT, CDR2 YNNKEL (reference sequence). CDR3 length: 17 residues. The CDR3, as DNA: TGTGCCAGCAGCCAAGGTGACGGGAGTTTGGCCACCGGGGAGCTGTTTTTT. The encoded protein is CASSQGDGSLATGELFF.

The sample holds a few counts of this clonotype. V is TRBV12-3 or TRBV12-4 and J is TRBJ2-4; the D gene could be TRBD1 or TRBD2 (5 bases each). The J call may be incorrect, as the DNA end agrees better with TRBJ2-5. The CDR3 is 14 amino acids. The CDR3 loop is CASSFGAPTGTQYF. The CDR3 DNA reads TGTGCCAGCAGTTTCGGGGCACCCACCGGGACCCAGTACTTC.

The V call is TRBV7-2, the J call TRBJ2-6; a weak D match, TRBD2 (5 bases). The CDR3 runs to 15 residues. CDR1 is SGHTA, CDR2 FQGNSA, per germline. V was cut by 8 bases and J by 4 bases, with 15 bases left in between. CDR3: CASGPRTLGANVLTF. CDR3 sequence (DNA): TGTGCCAGCGGACCCCGGACTCTGGGGGCCAACGTCCTGACTTTC. Together with reference TRBV7-2 and TRBJ2-6, the CDR3 gives the full variable domain: GAGVSQSPSNKVTEKGKDVELRCDPISGHTALYWYRQSLGQGLEFLIYFQGNSAPDKSGLPSDRFSAERTGGSVSTLTIQRTQQEDSAVYLCASGPRTLGANVLTFGAGSRLTVL.

The chain recombines TRBV7-2 with TRBJ2-3, with TRBD2 as a possible D gene (5 bases). V was clipped by 8 bases and J by 0 bases, with 15 bases between them. The CDR3 runs 15 residues. Per germline, CDR1 SGHTA and CDR2 FQGNSA. The CDR3, as DNA: TGTGCCAGCGGCTGGGCTAGCCCTAGCACAGATACGCAGTATTTT. This translates into CASGWASPSTDTQYF.

The V gene is TRBV28, the J gene TRBJ2-4; 7 nucleotides match TRBD1. CDR1 is MDHEN, CDR2 SYDVKM, per germline. CDR3 length equals 15 residues. The V and J ends lost 4 bases and 0 bases, in that order; junction bases with no gene match: 3. The CDR3 DNA follows: TGTGCCAGCAGTTCACAGGGGATAGCCAAAAACATTCAGTACTTC. This codes for CASSSQGIAKNIQYF.